This T cell receptor (beta chain) was recorded in a study of regulatory T cells in long-lasting Graves disease. CDR3 size: 14 residues. The V segment lost 6 bases and the J segment 5 bases; nucleotides outside the gene matches: 4. Germline CDR1 reads SGHTA; CDR2 reads FQGNSA. CDR3 regions were amplified by Arm-PCR using iRepertoire HTBI primers to build TCR beta libraries. TCRdb re-called the multiplex PCR reads with MiXCR, one entry per CDR3 protein. The sample records a few hundred thousand distinct CDR3 sequences, more than 15% being singletons. Noted time point: newly diagnosed GD, antithyroid drugs for less than 3 months. Preparation of the TCR library used RNA extracted from PBMCs. These data were also reused for a study on T cells in Graves' hyperthyroidism and ophthalmopathy.

The chain carries TRBV7-2 and TRBJ1-4, with 9 bases that match TRBD1. Sequencing was performed on peripheral blood mononuclear cells (PBMCs), taken at new diagnosis, from a patient treated with antithyroid drugs. The receptor was isolated from a young woman with Graves disease. CDR3: CASSSDRGNEKLFF. For the CDR3, the DNA is TGTGCCAGCAGTTCGGACAGGGGAAATGAAAAACTGTTTTTT. Full variable domain (missing parts from reference TRBV7-2 and TRBJ1-4): GAGVSQSPSNKVTEKGKDVELRCDPISGHTALYWYRQSLGQGLEFLIYFQGNSAPDKSGLPSDRFSAERTGGSVSTLTIQRTQQEDSAVYLCASSSDRGNEKLFFGSGTQLSVL.